A selection of T cell receptor beta chains follows, all from one sample in a study of regulatory T cells in long-lasting Graves disease. A single record per CDR3 protein comes from TCRdb applying MiXCR to the multiplex PCR reads. The sample yields 440,000 or so distinct CDR3 sequences, more than 12% seen once. The data also belong to a second study, concerning T cells in Graves' hyperthyroidism and ophthalmopathy.

Sequenced material: peripheral blood mononuclear cells (PBMCs), taken at new diagnosis, from a patient treated with antithyroid drugs. These receptors came from a woman in her 30s with Graves disease. Both conserved end residues are part of each CDR3. The order of the fields is J gene, D gene, V gene, clone size, CDR3 DNA, CDR3 protein. The D gene is left open where the match is weak. Only some rows state a clone size, as once, few, many or a class for expanded clones.

j_gene: TRBJ2-5
d_gene: NA
v_gene: TRBV2
abundance: many
CDR3nt: TGTGCCAGCAGTGAAATACGGAGAGAGACCCAGTACTTC
CDR3aa: CASSEIRRETQYF

j_gene: TRBJ1-1
d_gene: NA
v_gene: TRBV11-2
abundance: many
CDR3nt: TGTGCCAGCAGTCCGAACGCTCCTGAAGCTTTCTTT
CDR3aa: CASSPNAPEAFF

j_gene: TRBJ1-5
d_gene: NA
v_gene: TRBV30
abundance: few
CDR3nt: TGTGCCTGGAGTGCGGGGTCTTTGGGTAGCAATCAGCCCCAGCATTTT
CDR3aa: CAWSAGSLGSNQPQHF

j_gene: TRBJ1-1
d_gene: NA
v_gene: TRBV30
abundance: many
CDR3nt: TGTGCCTGGGGGTCCGCTGAAGCTTTCTTT
CDR3aa: CAWGSAEAFF

j_gene: TRBJ2-2
d_gene: TRBD1
v_gene: TRBV20-1
abundance: few
CDR3nt: TGCAGTGCGATGACAGGGATTAACACCGGGGAGCTGTTTTTT
CDR3aa: CSAMTGINTGELFF

j_gene: TRBJ1-2
d_gene: NA
v_gene: TRBV15
abundance: many
CDR3nt: TGTGCCACCAGCAGAGACCGCACCGGATTTAACTATGGCTACACCTTC
CDR3aa: CATSRDRTGFNYGYTF

j_gene: TRBJ1-5
d_gene: NA
v_gene: TRBV28
abundance: many
CDR3nt: TGTGCCAGCAGTTTACTCCTAGGGGGGACATATAGCAATCAGCCCCAGCATTTT
CDR3aa: CASSLLLGGTYSNQPQHF

j_gene: TRBJ2-3
d_gene: TRBD2
v_gene: TRBV5-4
abundance: many
CDR3nt: TGTGCCAGCAGCGGGGGGAGACTAGCGGGAGTTGATACGCAGTATTTT
CDR3aa: CASSGGRLAGVDTQYF

j_gene: TRBJ2-3
d_gene: TRBD2
v_gene: TRBV9
abundance: few
CDR3nt: TGTGCCAGCAGCTCCCAGACTAGCGGGAGGGTCACAGATACGCAGTATTTT
CDR3aa: CASSSQTSGRVTDTQYF

j_gene: TRBJ2-7
d_gene: TRBD2
v_gene: TRBV7-6
abundance: few
CDR3nt: TGTGCCAGCAGCTTAGGGGCTAGCGGCAACCAGGAGCCGTACTTC
CDR3aa: CASSLGASGNQEPYF

j_gene: TRBJ2-1
d_gene: TRBD2
v_gene: TRBV5-1
abundance: many
CDR3nt: TGCGCCAGCAGCTTGGAGCGGGAGTGGGATGAGCAGTTCTTC
CDR3aa: CASSLEREWDEQFF

j_gene: TRBJ2-7
d_gene: TRBD2
v_gene: TRBV18
abundance: many
CDR3nt: TGTGCCAGCTCAATTAAGACTAGCGGTACCTACGAGCAGTACTTC
CDR3aa: CASSIKTSGTYEQYF

j_gene: TRBJ2-1
d_gene: TRBD2
v_gene: TRBV10-1
abundance: few
CDR3nt: TGCGCCAGCGGACTTAGCGGGAGTAAATACAATGAGCAGTTCTTC
CDR3aa: CASGLSGSKYNEQFF

j_gene: TRBJ2-7
d_gene: TRBD2
v_gene: TRBV3-1
abundance: many
CDR3nt: TGTGCCAGCAGCCCAAGCGGGGCCTCCTACTACGAGCAGTACTTC
CDR3aa: CASSPSGASYYEQYF

j_gene: TRBJ2-3
d_gene: NA
v_gene: TRBV12-3/TRBV12-4
abundance: many
CDR3nt: TGTGCCAGCAGTTTCGGAGGGGGAGGCACAGATACGCAGTATTTT
CDR3aa: CASSFGGGGTDTQYF

j_gene: TRBJ2-1
d_gene: NA
v_gene: TRBV7-7
abundance: many
CDR3nt: TGTGCCAGCAGCTTATGGGTATACAATGAGCAGTTCTTC
CDR3aa: CASSLWVYNEQFF

j_gene: TRBJ2-7
d_gene: NA
v_gene: TRBV12-3/TRBV12-4
abundance: NA
CDR3nt: TGTGCCAGCAGTCCCTCCCGGGGCTGGGTTACCTACGAGCAGTACTTC
CDR3aa: CASSPSRGWVTYEQYF

j_gene: TRBJ2-7
d_gene: TRBD2
v_gene: TRBV12-3/TRBV12-4
abundance: many
CDR3nt: TGTGCCAGCAGTCAAGGACTAGCGGGGGGACACGAGCAGTACTTC
CDR3aa: CASSQGLAGGHEQYF

j_gene: TRBJ2-5
d_gene: TRBD1
v_gene: TRBV28
abundance: NA
CDR3nt: TGTGCCAGCAGGAACTCACAGGGGCAAGAGACCCAGTACTTC
CDR3aa: CASRNSQGQETQYF

j_gene: TRBJ1-1
d_gene: TRBD1
v_gene: TRBV28
abundance: many
CDR3nt: TGTGCCAGCAGTTTTTGGGGACAGGGCCTTGACACTGAAGCTTTCTTT
CDR3aa: CASSFWGQGLDTEAFF

j_gene: TRBJ2-7
d_gene: NA
v_gene: TRBV19
abundance: NA
CDR3nt: TGTGCCAGTAGTATAGCGGGAGTTTCTGGAGAGCAGTACTTC
CDR3aa: CASSIAGVSGEQYF

j_gene: TRBJ2-7
d_gene: NA
v_gene: TRBV5-1
abundance: few
CDR3nt: TGCGCCAGCAGCTTCCGTCAGGGGACCTACGAGCAGTACTTC
CDR3aa: CASSFRQGTYEQYF

j_gene: TRBJ2-7
d_gene: NA
v_gene: TRBV10-1
abundance: NA
CDR3nt: TGCGCCAGCAGTGCAAGGGCGGGAACCTACGAGCAGTACTTC
CDR3aa: CASSARAGTYEQYF

j_gene: TRBJ1-4
d_gene: NA
v_gene: TRBV2
abundance: many
CDR3nt: TGTGCCAGCAGTGAAGACGAGGGGAAACTGTTTTTT
CDR3aa: CASSEDEGKLFF

j_gene: TRBJ1-1
d_gene: NA
v_gene: TRBV19
abundance: NA
CDR3nt: TGTGCCAGTAGTACCGAGGGTCTCACTGAAGCTTTCTTT
CDR3aa: CASSTEGLTEAFF

j_gene: TRBJ2-2
d_gene: NA
v_gene: TRBV6-9
abundance: NA
CDR3nt: TGTGCCAGCAGTTACGAAGGTGGCAGGGGCGGGGAGCTGTTTTTT
CDR3aa: CASSYEGGRGGELFF

j_gene: TRBJ2-7
d_gene: TRBD2
v_gene: TRBV12-3/TRBV12-4
abundance: many
CDR3nt: TGTGCCAGCAGCGGCTTAGCGGGAGTTCTATACGAGCAGTACTTC
CDR3aa: CASSGLAGVLYEQYF

j_gene: TRBJ2-1
d_gene: NA
v_gene: TRBV12-3/TRBV12-4
abundance: many
CDR3nt: TGTGCCAGCAGCTTGTCTGGGGGAGTCGGTGAGCAGTTCTTC
CDR3aa: CASSLSGGVGEQFF

j_gene: TRBJ2-2
d_gene: NA
v_gene: TRBV7-9
abundance: few
CDR3nt: TGTGCCAGCAGCTGGGGTAGCGCAACCACCGGGGAGCTGTTTTTT
CDR3aa: CASSWGSATTGELFF

j_gene: TRBJ2-2
d_gene: NA
v_gene: TRBV24-1
abundance: few
CDR3nt: TGTGCCACCAGTGATCCTACCACATCGAACACCGGGGAGCTGTTTTTT
CDR3aa: CATSDPTTSNTGELFF

j_gene: TRBJ2-2
d_gene: NA
v_gene: TRBV5-4
abundance: few
CDR3nt: TGTGCCAGCAGCTTGAAGGTTGACAACACCGGGGAGCTGTTTTTT
CDR3aa: CASSLKVDNTGELFF

j_gene: TRBJ2-1
d_gene: TRBD1
v_gene: TRBV27
abundance: few
CDR3nt: TGTGCCAGCAGTATGGACAGGGTGTCGAGCAATGAGCAGTTCTTC
CDR3aa: CASSMDRVSSNEQFF

j_gene: TRBJ1-4
d_gene: NA
v_gene: TRBV4-1
abundance: NA
CDR3nt: TGCGCCAGCAGCCAAGAGGGCGGACAACCCGGATCCAATGAAAAACTGTTTTTT
CDR3aa: CASSQEGGQPGSNEKLFF

j_gene: TRBJ2-7
d_gene: NA
v_gene: TRBV5-8
abundance: few
CDR3nt: TGTGCCAGCAGCCTCAAGCCGGGACTCGAACCTTACGAGCAGTACTTC
CDR3aa: CASSLKPGLEPYEQYF

j_gene: TRBJ2-7
d_gene: NA
v_gene: TRBV12-5
abundance: few
CDR3nt: TGTGCTAGTGGTCTGAACGCCTACGAGCAGTACTTC
CDR3aa: CASGLNAYEQYF

j_gene: TRBJ2-1
d_gene: TRBD2
v_gene: TRBV9
abundance: many
CDR3nt: TGTGCCAGCAGCGTAACGGGGGGGAGCTCCTACAATGAGCAGTTCTTC
CDR3aa: CASSVTGGSSYNEQFF

j_gene: TRBJ1-1
d_gene: NA
v_gene: TRBV7-9
abundance: many
CDR3nt: TGTGCCAGCAGCTTAGTGGAGGGGCGCGGCACTGAAGCTTTCTTT
CDR3aa: CASSLVEGRGTEAFF

j_gene: TRBJ2-7
d_gene: TRBD2
v_gene: TRBV19
abundance: NA
CDR3nt: TGTGCCAGTAGGACGACTAGCAGTTCCTACGAGCAGTACTTC
CDR3aa: CASRTTSSSYEQYF

j_gene: TRBJ1-3
d_gene: NA
v_gene: TRBV14
abundance: NA
CDR3nt: TGTGCCAGCAGCGACTTATCGGGGAGAACTGGAAACACCATATATTTT
CDR3aa: CASSDLSGRTGNTIYF

j_gene: TRBJ2-3
d_gene: TRBD1
v_gene: TRBV28
abundance: NA
CDR3nt: TGTGCCAGCACCTTAGGGGGCGCAGATACGCAGTATTTT
CDR3aa: CASTLGGADTQYF

j_gene: TRBJ2-7
d_gene: TRBD1
v_gene: TRBV2
abundance: NA
CDR3nt: TGTGCCAGCAGTGGATTCGCTCAGGGGGCCGCCTACGAGCAGTACTTC
CDR3aa: CASSGFAQGAAYEQYF

j_gene: TRBJ1-2
d_gene: NA
v_gene: TRBV28
abundance: many
CDR3nt: TGTGCCAGCAGTCCCGAGGGACGCGGGAACTATGGCTACACCTTC
CDR3aa: CASSPEGRGNYGYTF

j_gene: TRBJ1-5
d_gene: NA
v_gene: TRBV12-3/TRBV12-4
abundance: many
CDR3nt: TGTGCCAGCACCTTGGGTTATCAGCCCCAGCATTTT
CDR3aa: CASTLGYQPQHF

j_gene: TRBJ1-4
d_gene: TRBD1
v_gene: TRBV24-1
abundance: NA
CDR3nt: TGTGCCACCAGTGATCCGCGACAGGGGTGGGGAAAACTGTTTTTT
CDR3aa: CATSDPRQGWGKLFF

j_gene: TRBJ2-3
d_gene: NA
v_gene: TRBV5-1
abundance: many
CDR3nt: TGCGCCAGCAGCTTGGGACACGCTAGCACAGATACGCAGTATTTT
CDR3aa: CASSLGHASTDTQYF

j_gene: TRBJ1-2
d_gene: NA
v_gene: TRBV20-1
abundance: few
CDR3nt: TGCAGTGCCCCGGGTGGGCGCGCTGGGAACTATGGCTACACCTTC
CDR3aa: CSAPGGRAGNYGYTF

j_gene: TRBJ1-4
d_gene: TRBD1
v_gene: TRBV9
abundance: NA
CDR3nt: TGTGCCAGCAGCGGGATCGGACAGGGCCAAAAACTGTTTTTT
CDR3aa: CASSGIGQGQKLFF